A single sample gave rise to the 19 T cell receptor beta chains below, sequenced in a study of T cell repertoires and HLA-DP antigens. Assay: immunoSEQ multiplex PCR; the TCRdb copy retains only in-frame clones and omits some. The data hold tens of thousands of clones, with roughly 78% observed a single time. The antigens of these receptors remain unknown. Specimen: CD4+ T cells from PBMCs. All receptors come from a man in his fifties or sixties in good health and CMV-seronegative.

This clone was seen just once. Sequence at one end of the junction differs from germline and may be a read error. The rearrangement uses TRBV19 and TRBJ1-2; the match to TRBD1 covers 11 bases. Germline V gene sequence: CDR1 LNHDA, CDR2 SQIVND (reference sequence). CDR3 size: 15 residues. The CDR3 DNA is TGTGCCAGTAGACCCCAGGACAGGGGGCTAGGAGGCTACATCTTC. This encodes CASRPQDRGLGGYIF.

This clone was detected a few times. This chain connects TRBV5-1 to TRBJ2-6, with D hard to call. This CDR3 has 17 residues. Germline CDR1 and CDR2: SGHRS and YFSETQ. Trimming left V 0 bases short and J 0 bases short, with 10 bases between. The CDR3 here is CASSLGVPGSGANVLTF. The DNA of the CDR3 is TGCGCCAGCAGCTTGGGGGTCCCCGGCTCTGGGGCCAACGTCCTGACTTTC.

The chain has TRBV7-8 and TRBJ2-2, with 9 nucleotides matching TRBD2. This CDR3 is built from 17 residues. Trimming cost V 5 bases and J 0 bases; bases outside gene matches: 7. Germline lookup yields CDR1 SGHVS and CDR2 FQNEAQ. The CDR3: CASSTRTSVSNTGELFF. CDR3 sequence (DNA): TGTGCCAGCAGCACCCGGACTAGCGTTTCGAACACCGGGGAGCTGTTTTTT.

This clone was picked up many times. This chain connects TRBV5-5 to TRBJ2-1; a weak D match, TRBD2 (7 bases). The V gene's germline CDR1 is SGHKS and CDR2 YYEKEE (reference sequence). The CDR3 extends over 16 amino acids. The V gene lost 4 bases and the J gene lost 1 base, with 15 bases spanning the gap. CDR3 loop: CASSPRGGESYNEQFF. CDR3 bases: TGTGCCAGCAGCCCAAGAGGGGGGGAGTCCTACAATGAGCAGTTCTTC.

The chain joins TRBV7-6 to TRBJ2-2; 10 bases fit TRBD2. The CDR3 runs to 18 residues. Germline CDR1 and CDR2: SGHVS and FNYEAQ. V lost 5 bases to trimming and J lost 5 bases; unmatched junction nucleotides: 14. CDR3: CASSPGLAEEHRTGELFF. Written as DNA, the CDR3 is TGTGCCAGCAGCCCCGGACTAGCGGAGGAACACCGGACCGGGGAGCTGTTTTTT.

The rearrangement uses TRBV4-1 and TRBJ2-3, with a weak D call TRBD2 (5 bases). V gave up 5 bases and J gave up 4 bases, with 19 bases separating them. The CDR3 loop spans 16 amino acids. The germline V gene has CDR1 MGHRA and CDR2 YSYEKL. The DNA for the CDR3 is TGCGCCAGCAGCACCCAGAGTAGGGAGTATTCAGATACGCAGTATTTT. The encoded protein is CASSTQSREYSDTQYF.

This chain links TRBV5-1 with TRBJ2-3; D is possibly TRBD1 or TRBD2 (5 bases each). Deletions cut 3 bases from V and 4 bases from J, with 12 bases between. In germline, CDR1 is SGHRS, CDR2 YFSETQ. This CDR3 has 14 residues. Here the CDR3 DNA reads TGCGCCAGCAGCTCGGGGCCGGCGTCAGATACGCAGTATTTT. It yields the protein CASSSGPASDTQYF. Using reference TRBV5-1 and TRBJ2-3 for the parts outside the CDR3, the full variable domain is KAGVTQTPRYLIKTRGQQVTLSCSPISGHRSVSWYQQTPGQGLQFLFEYFSETQRNKGNFPGRFSGRQFSNSRSEMNVSTLELGDSALYLCASSSGPASDTQYFGPGTRLTVL.

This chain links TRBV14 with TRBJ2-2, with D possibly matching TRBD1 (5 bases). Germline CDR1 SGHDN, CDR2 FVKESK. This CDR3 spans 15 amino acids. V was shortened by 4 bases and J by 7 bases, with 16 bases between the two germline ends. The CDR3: CASSPTYDSRGELFF. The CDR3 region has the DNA TGTGCCAGCAGCCCGACCTACGACAGCCGCGGGGAGCTGTTTTTT. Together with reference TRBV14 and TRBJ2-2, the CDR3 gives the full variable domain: EAGVTQFPSHSVIEKGQTVTLRCDPISGHDNLYWYRRVMGKEIKFLLHFVKESKQDESGMPNNRFLAERTGGTYSTLKVQPAELEDSGVYFCASSPTYDSRGELFFGEGSRLTVL.

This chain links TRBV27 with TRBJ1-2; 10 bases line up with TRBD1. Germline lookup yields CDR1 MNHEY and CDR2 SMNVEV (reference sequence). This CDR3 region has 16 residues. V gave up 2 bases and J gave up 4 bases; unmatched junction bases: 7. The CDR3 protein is CASSLRGQGWTYGYTF. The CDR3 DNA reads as TGTGCCAGCAGTTTACGGGGACAGGGGTGGACCTATGGCTACACCTTC.

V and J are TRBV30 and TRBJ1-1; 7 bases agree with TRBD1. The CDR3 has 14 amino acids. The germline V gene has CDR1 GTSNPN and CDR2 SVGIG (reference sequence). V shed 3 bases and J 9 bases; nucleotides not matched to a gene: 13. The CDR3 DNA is TGTGCCTGGAGCCGAAGGAGACAGGGTATTCAAGCTTTCTTT. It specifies CAWSRRRQGIQAFF. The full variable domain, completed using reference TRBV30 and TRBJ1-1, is SQTIHQWPATLVQPVGSPLSLECTVEGTSNPNLYWYRQAAGRGLQLLFYSVGIGQISSEVPQNLSASRPQDRQFILSSKKLLLSDSGFYLCAWSRRRQGIQAFFGQGTRLTVV.

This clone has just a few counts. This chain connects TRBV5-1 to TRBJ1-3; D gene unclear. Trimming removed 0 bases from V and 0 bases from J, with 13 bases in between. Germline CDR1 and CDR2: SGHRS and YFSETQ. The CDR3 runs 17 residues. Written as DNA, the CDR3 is TGCGCCAGCAGCTTGGGGTTGCAGGCAGACTCTGGAAACACCATATATTTT. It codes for CASSLGLQADSGNTIYF.

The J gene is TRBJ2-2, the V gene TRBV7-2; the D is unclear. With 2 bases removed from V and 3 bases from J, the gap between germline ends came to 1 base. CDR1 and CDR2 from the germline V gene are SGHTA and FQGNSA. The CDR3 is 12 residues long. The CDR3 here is CASSLYTGELFF. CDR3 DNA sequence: TGTGCCAGCAGCTTATACACCGGGGAGCTGTTTTTT.

The DNA of the CDR3 is TGTGCCAGCAGCTCCCGGACAGGGGCCGGGGAGCTGTTTTTT. Its protein product is CASSSRTGAGELFF. V and J are TRBV13 and TRBJ2-2; the match to TRBD1 covers 9 bases. Germline lookup yields CDR1 PRHDT and CDR2 FYEKMQ (reference sequence). This CDR3 has 14 amino acids. After removal of 4 bases from V and 6 bases from J, the junction contained 3 bases not matched to a gene.

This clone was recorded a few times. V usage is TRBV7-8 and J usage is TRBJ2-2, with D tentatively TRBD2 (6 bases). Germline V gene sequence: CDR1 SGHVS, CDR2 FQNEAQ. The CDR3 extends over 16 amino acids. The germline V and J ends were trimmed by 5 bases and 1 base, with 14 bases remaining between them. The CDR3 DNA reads TGTGCCAGCAGCCCGACTAGTTGGGGGAACACCGGGGAGCTGTTTTTT. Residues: CASSPTSWGNTGELFF.

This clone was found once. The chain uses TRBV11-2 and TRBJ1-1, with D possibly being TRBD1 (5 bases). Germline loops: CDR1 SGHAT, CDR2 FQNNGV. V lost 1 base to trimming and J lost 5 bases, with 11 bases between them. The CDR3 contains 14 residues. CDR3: CASSLGQGGTEAFF. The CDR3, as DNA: TGTGCCAGCAGCTTAGGGCAGGGCGGAACTGAAGCTTTCTTT.

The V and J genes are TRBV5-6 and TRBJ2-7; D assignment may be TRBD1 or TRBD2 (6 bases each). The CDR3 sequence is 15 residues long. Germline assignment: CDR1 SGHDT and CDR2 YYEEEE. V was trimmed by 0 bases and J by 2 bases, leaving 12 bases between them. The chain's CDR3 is CASSLVEGEAYEQYF. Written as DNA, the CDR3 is TGTGCCAGCAGCTTGGTTGAGGGGGAGGCCTACGAGCAGTACTTC.

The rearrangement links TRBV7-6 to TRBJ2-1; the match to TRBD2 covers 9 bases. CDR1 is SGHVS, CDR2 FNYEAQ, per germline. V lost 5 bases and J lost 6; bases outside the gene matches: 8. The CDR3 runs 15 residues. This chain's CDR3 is CASSPLAGATNEQFF. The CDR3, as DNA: TGTGCCAGCAGCCCGTTAGCGGGGGCTACCAATGAGCAGTTCTTC.

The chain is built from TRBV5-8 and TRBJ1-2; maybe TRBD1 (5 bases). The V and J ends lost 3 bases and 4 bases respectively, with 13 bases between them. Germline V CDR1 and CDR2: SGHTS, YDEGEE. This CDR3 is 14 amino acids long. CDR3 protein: CASSSLQGGYGYTF. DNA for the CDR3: TGTGCCAGCAGCTCCCTCCAGGGCGGCTATGGCTACACCTTC.

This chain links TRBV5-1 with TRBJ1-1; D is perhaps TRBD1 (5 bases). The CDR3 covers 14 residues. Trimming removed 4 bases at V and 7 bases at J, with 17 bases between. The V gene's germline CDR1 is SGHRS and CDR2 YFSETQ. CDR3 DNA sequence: TGCGCCAGCAGCCTGGGAGTGCAAGGGGTTGAAGCTTTCTTT. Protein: CASSLGVQGVEAFF.